This TCR beta chain was recovered during a study of blood T cell repertoires in COVID-19. Overall study context: T cells, B-cell-depleted T cells, or PBMCs supplied cDNA or gDNA.

Germline CDR1 is SGHRS and CDR2 is YFSETQ. V lost 0 bases, J lost 1 base, and 11 bases lay in between. The CDR3 extends over 15 amino acids. Methods used by the authors: Amplification with reference gene primers provided the estimates of nucleated cell counts. Some clones are missing from TCRdb's copy, which holds only in-frame ones; the method was immunoSEQ multiplex PCR. V, J and clone size derive from that table, while D and trimming were established from the DNA sequence. The data hold about 120,000 clones, with about 83% observed a single time. This sequence originates from a man aged 55 to 70 with acute or convalescent COVID-19. The sample was peripheral blood. The rearrangement joins TRBV5-1 to TRBJ2-7, with a possible D match to TRBD2 (6 bases). The CDR3 region is CASSLVAGTSYEQYF. In DNA, the CDR3 is TGCGCCAGCAGCTTGGTGGCGGGAACGTCCTACGAGCAGTACTTC.